These 20 T cell receptor beta chains originate from one sample sequenced in a study of beta chain features in type 1 diabetes. cDNA synthesis used the whole RNA isolate, giving expressed TCRB sequences. The table came from immunoSEQ multiplex PCR; TCRdb's copy has only in-frame clones and leaves some out. The profile shows under 450,000 clones, 11% to 15% of them singletons. Input material: naive CD4+ T cells from blood. Every receptor here comes from a man aged 30 to 45 in good health.

This clone was found a few times. V usage is TRBV7-6 and J usage is TRBJ2-1; 7 bases line up with TRBD2. Looked up from germline, CDR1 is SGHVS and CDR2 is FNYEAQ. V lost 5 bases and J lost 4; bases outside the gene matches: 17. CDR3 length equals 18 residues. In DNA, the CDR3 is TGTGCCAGCAGCGCACAACCCCCTAGCGGACGACTTTACAATGAGCAGTTCTTC. Translation: CASSAQPPSGRLYNEQFF.

The sample holds a few counts of this clone. V and J are TRBV9 and TRBJ2-5, with 8 bases that match TRBD1. Germline CDR1 and CDR2: SGDLS and YYNGEE. CDR3 size: 15 residues. The V gene end was trimmed by 4 bases and the J gene end by 5 bases; junction bases not matched to a gene: 10. This CDR3 reads CASSRGAGGMETQYF. CDR3 DNA sequence: TGTGCCAGCAGCCGCGGGGCAGGGGGCATGGAGACCCAGTACTTC.

This chain joins TRBV14 and TRBJ2-7, with no clear D. CDR1 SGHDN and CDR2 FVKESK come from the germline V gene. This CDR3 has 13 residues. Trimming stripped 2 bases from V and 0 bases from J, with 5 bases between. CDR3 loop: CASSQPNSYEQYF. CDR3 DNA: TGTGCCAGCAGCCAACCTAACTCCTACGAGCAGTACTTC. The full variable domain, with the rest looked up from reference TRBV14 and TRBJ2-7, is EAGVTQFPSHSVIEKGQTVTLRCDPISGHDNLYWYRRVMGKEIKFLLHFVKESKQDESGMPNNRFLAERTGGTYSTLKVQPAELEDSGVYFCASSQPNSYEQYFGPGTRLTVT.

This clone occurred a few times. The chain has TRBV6-5 and TRBJ2-5; D is unclear. Germline CDR1 MNHEY, CDR2 SVGAGI. This CDR3 is 15 amino acids long. The V gene lost 0 bases and the J gene lost 7 bases, with 15 bases spanning the gap. The CDR3 reads CASSYSTHQSGTQYF. CDR3 sequence (DNA): TGTGCCAGCAGTTACTCGACTCATCAATCCGGGACCCAGTACTTC.

The genes are TRBV19 and TRBJ2-3, with TRBD2 matching 7 bases. The CDR3 has 17 residues. Germline V gene lookup returns CDR1 LNHDA and CDR2 SQIVND (reference sequence). Germline trimming cut 5 bases from V and 0 bases from J; bases unmatched to any gene: 11. The CDR3, as DNA: TGTGCCAGTAGTTACCGCCCAAGCGGGACTAGCACAGATACGCAGTATTTT. Its protein product is CASSYRPSGTSTDTQYF.

This clone was counted between two and nine times. V is TRBV21-1 and J is TRBJ2-3; the tabulated D call, TRBD2, remains unverified against the DNA. TRBV21-1 is a documented pseudogene. CDR3 length equals 16 residues. The DNA of the CDR3 is TGTGCCAGCAGCATCCGACTAGCAGGCCCTCTTGATACGCAGTATTTT. Its translation is CASSIRLAGPLDTQYF.

This clone was observed a few times. The chain employs TRBV20-1 and TRBJ2-1; D unresolved. This CDR3 comprises 11 residues. CDR1 is DFQATT, CDR2 SNEGSKA, per germline (reference sequence). The V end was cut by 5 bases, the J end by 9 bases, with 11 bases between. The CDR3 here is CSAAIFGEQFF. The CDR3 DNA follows: TGCAGTGCTGCAATTTTTGGTGAGCAGTTCTTC.

This clone was found a few times. The genes are TRBV10-3 and TRBJ2-1, with D perhaps matching TRBD2 (6 bases). The CDR3 runs 17 residues. Per the germline V gene, CDR1 is ENHRY and CDR2 is SYGVKD. The V and J ends lost 2 bases and 4 bases respectively, with 18 bases between them. The CDR3 DNA sequence: TGTGCCATCAGTGAGCGCCATAACAAGGGAGGATACAATGAGCAGTTCTTC. Its translation: CAISERHNKGGYNEQFF.

The rearrangement links TRBV7-2 to TRBJ1-2; D gene ambiguous. Trimming pared 6 bases from V and 8 bases from J, leaving 16 bases between. The CDR3 has 13 residues. Germline V CDR1 and CDR2: SGHTA, FQGNSA. The CDR3 DNA reads TGTGCCAGCAGTCCCGGGCCCCAGGAGGGCTACACCTTC. As protein: CASSPGPQEGYTF.

This clone was found a few times. This chain links TRBV27 with TRBJ1-1, with TRBD1 as a possible D gene (6 bases). The CDR3 has 17 residues. Germline values: CDR1 MNHEY, CDR2 SMNVEV (reference sequence). V lost 7 bases, J lost 7 bases, and 28 bases lay in between. The DNA for the CDR3 is TGTGCCAGCACCCCAAACCCTACAACTTGGGGGCGAAGTGAAGCTTTCTTT. Translated, it gives CASTPNPTTWGRSEAFF.

This clone was counted only a few times. CDR3 amino acids: CSADGDKNTEAFF. For the CDR3, the DNA is TGCAGCGCCGACGGGGACAAGAACACTGAAGCTTTCTTT. The chain is built from TRBV29-1 and TRBJ1-1; TRBD1 is a possible D gene (6 bases). Germline CDR1 is SQVTM and CDR2 is ANQGSEA. Trimming removed 7 bases from V and 1 base from J, with 13 bases in between. The CDR3 length is 13 residues.

The rearrangement links TRBV5-6 to TRBJ2-7; 8 bases agree with TRBD2. V was pared by 0 bases and J by 4 bases, with 3 bases of the junction left unmatched. The CDR3 consists of 14 residues. Germline V gene data show CDR1 as SGHDT and CDR2 as YYEEEE. For the CDR3, the DNA is TGTGCCAGCAGCTTGGACGGGACTAGGTACGAGCAGTACTTC. This translates into CASSLDGTRYEQYF.

This clone was seen more than once but under ten times. The J gene is TRBJ2-7, the V gene TRBV29-1; a possible D gene is TRBD1 (5 bases). The germline V and J ends were trimmed by 0 bases and 2 bases, with 11 bases remaining between them. CDR1 is SQVTM, CDR2 ANQGSEA, per germline. The CDR3 runs to 14 residues. The CDR3 nucleotides are TGCAGCGTTGAAGATCTGACAGAAACCTACGAGCAGTACTTC. It translates to CSVEDLTETYEQYF.

This clone showed up just a few times. The rearrangement uses TRBV29-1 and TRBJ1-3; D gene uncertain. This CDR3 region has 14 residues. Germline V CDR1 and CDR2: SQVTM, ANQGSEA. V lost 4 bases and J 0 bases, leaving 10 bases between the germline ends. CDR3 in amino acids: CSVAHGSSGNTIYF. CDR3 DNA: TGCAGCGTTGCGCACGGTAGCTCTGGAAACACCATATATTTT.

The rearrangement joins TRBV6-7 to TRBJ2-7, with D unclear. TRBV6-7 carries the ORF label, with uncertain function. V was clipped by 7 bases and J by 0 bases, with 16 bases between them. The CDR3 extends over 15 amino acids. This chain's CDR3 is CASISEDRSSYEQYV. Written as DNA, the CDR3 is TGTGCCAGCATCTCAGAGGACCGGAGCTCCTACGAGCAGTACGTC.

The genes are TRBV30 and TRBJ2-2; D not certain. Germline CDR1 reads GTSNPN; CDR2 reads SVGIG (reference sequence). The length of the CDR3 is 12 residues. The CDR3 here is CAKVGNTGELFF. CDR3 nucleotides: TGTGCTAAAGTGGGGAACACCGGGGAGCTGTTTTTT. Together with reference TRBV30 and TRBJ2-2, the CDR3 gives the full variable domain: SQTIHQWPATLVQPVGSPLSLECTVEGTSNPNLYWYRQAAGRGLQLLFYSVGIGQISSEVPQNLSASRPQDRQFILSSKKLLLSDSGFYLCAKVGNTGELFFGEGSRLTVL.

Comments on this clone: At one of its ends the junction is not consistent with the germline gene, which may arise from a read error. The chain joins TRBV4-1 to TRBJ2-3, with D tentatively TRBD2 (5 bases). Germline V CDR1 and CDR2: MGHRA, YSYEKL. This CDR3 spans 14 amino acids. CDR3 protein: CASSPAASTDTQYF. The CDR3 DNA reads TGTGCCAGCAGCCCAGCGGCTAGCACAGATACGCAGTATTTT.

This chain links TRBV7-2 with TRBJ1-6; TRBD1 agrees at 7 bases. Looked up from germline, CDR1 is SGHTA and CDR2 is FQGNSA. After removal of 5 bases from V and 5 bases from J, the junction contained 6 bases not matched to a gene. This CDR3 is built from 15 residues. The CDR3 loop is CASSISTGNNSPLHF. CDR3 DNA sequence: TGTGCCAGCAGCATCTCGACAGGGAATAATTCACCCCTCCACTTT.

There are a few counts of this clone. This rearrangement joins TRBV9 to TRBJ2-2; 7 bases line up with TRBD2. CDR1 and CDR2 (germline): SGDLS, YYNGEE. The J segment lost 6 bases and the V segment lost 0 bases, leaving 11 bases of the junction unmatched. The CDR3 contains 17 residues. The CDR3 loop is CASSVGLAVTLAGELFF. The CDR3, as DNA: TGTGCCAGCAGCGTAGGGCTAGCGGTCACCCTGGCCGGGGAGCTGTTTTTT.

There are a few counts of this clone. The V call is TRBV19, the J call TRBJ2-6, with 10 bases that match TRBD1. This CDR3 contains 17 residues. The trim removed 5 bases at V and 2 bases at J, leaving 6 bases unmatched. Germline V gives CDR1 LNHDA, CDR2 SQIVND (reference sequence). The CDR3 reads CASSSGQGRTGANVLTF. The CDR3 DNA sequence: TGTGCCAGTAGTTCGGGACAGGGGCGAACTGGGGCCAACGTCCTGACTTTC.